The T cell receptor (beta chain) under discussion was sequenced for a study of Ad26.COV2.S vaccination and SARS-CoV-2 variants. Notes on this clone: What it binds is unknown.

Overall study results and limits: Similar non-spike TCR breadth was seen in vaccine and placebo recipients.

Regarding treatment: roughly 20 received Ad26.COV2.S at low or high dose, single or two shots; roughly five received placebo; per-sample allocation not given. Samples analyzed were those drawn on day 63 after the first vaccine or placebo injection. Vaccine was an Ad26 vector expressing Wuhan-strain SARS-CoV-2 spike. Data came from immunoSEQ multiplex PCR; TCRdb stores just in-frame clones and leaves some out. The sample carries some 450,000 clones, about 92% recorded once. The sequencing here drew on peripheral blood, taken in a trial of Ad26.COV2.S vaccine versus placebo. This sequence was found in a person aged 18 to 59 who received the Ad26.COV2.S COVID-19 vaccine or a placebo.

Here the CDR3 DNA reads TGTGCCAGCAGCTTAGTGGCTAGCACCGGAGACAATGAGCAGTTCTTC. As protein: CASSLVASTGDNEQFF. The genes are TRBV13 and TRBJ2-1; tentatively, D is TRBD2 (5 bases). V lost 1 base and J lost 5, with 15 bases in between. The germline V gene encodes CDR1 PRHDT and CDR2 FYEKMQ (reference sequence). This CDR3 spans 16 amino acids.